This T cell receptor (beta chain) was found in a study of beta chain features in type 1 diabetes. Notes on the study in general: cDNA-based reads could over-represent cells with high TCR expression. In all four CD4+ subsets, TCRB CDR3 length was significantly, moderately reduced in type 1 diabetes.

Note on this clone: Its antigen is still unknown.

Every bit of the isolated RNA underwent reverse transcription, so sequencing read expressed TCRB transcripts. Sequenced naive, central memory and regulatory T cell samples produced an average of approximately 3.5 million reads. Clones were read by immunoSEQ multiplex PCR, and TCRdb kept only the in-frame ones, dropping some. The sample contains hundreds of thousands of clones, over 12% of which appear only once. The authors took one heparinised blood draw, averaging roughly 120 mL, from each donor. Sorting of CD4+ naive, central memory, regulatory and stem cell-like memory cells was performed via CD45RO/CCR7/CD25/CD127/CD95/CD27. The germline V gene has CDR1 SGHTA and CDR2 FQGNSA. There are 13 residues in the CDR3. V gave up 5 bases and J gave up 9 bases, with 14 bases separating them.

J is TRBJ2-1 and V is TRBV7-2, with D perhaps assigned TRBD1 or TRBD2 (5 bases each). Material for sequencing was naive CD4+ T cells from blood. This clonotype was sampled from a man between 18 and 29 years old with type 1 diabetes. The CDR3 DNA follows: TGTGCCAGCAGCCTATATTCCGGGACTGAGCAGTTCTTC. Translating gives CASSLYSGTEQFF.